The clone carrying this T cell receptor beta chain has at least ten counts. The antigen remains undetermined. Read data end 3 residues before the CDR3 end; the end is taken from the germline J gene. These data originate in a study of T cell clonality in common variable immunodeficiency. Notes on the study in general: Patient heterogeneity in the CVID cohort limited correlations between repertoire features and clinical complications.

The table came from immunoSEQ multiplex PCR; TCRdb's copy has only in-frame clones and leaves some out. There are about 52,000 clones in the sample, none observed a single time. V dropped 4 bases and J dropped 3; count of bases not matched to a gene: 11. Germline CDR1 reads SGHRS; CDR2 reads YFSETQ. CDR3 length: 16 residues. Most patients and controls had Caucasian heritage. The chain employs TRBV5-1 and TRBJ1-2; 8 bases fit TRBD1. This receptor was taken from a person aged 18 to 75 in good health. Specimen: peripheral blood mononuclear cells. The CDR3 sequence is CASSQNPLDRDYGYTF. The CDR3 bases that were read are TGCGCCAGCAGCCAAAATCCCCTGGACAGGGACTATGGC. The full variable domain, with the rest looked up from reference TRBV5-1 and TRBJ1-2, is KAGVTQTPRYLIKTRGQQVTLSCSPISGHRSVSWYQQTPGQGLQFLFEYFSETQRNKGNFPGRFSGRQFSNSRSEMNVSTLELGDSALYLCASSQNPLDRDYGYTFGSGTRLTVV.